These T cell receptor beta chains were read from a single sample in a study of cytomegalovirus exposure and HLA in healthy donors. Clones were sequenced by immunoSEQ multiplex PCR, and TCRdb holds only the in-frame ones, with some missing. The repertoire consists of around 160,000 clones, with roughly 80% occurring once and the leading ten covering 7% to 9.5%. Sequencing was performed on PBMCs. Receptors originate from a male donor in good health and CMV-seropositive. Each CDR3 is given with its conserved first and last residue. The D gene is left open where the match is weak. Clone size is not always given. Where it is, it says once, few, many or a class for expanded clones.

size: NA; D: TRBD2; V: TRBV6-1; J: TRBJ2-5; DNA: TGTGCCAGCAGTGAAGTGGGTAGCGGGAGAGGAGAGCAGTACTTC; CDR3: CASSEVGSGRGEQYF
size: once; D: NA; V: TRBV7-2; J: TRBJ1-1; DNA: TGTGCCAGCAGCTCCGGTGGTGGCACTGAAGCTTTCTTT; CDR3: CASSSGGGTEAFF
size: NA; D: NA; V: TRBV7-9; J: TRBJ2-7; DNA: TGTGCCAGCAGCGGGGGGGCGGGTCCGGATCCCTACGAGCAGTACTTC; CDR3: CASSGGAGPDPYEQYF
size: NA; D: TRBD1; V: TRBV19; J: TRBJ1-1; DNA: TGTGCCACCCGGGACAGCGGTTTTTACACTGAAGCTTTCTTT; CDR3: CATRDSGFYTEAFF
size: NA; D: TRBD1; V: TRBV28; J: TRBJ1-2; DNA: TGTGCCACCCCCGGGACAGGGACTAAGGGCTACACCTTC; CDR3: CATPGTGTKGYTF
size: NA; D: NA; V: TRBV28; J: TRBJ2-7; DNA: TGTGCCAGCAGTCGGACCGGACTCTACGAGCAGTACTTC; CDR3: CASSRTGLYEQYF
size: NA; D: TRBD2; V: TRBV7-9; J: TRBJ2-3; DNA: TGTGCCAGCAGCTCCAGACTAGCGGGGGTCACAGATACGCAGTATTTT; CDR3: CASSSRLAGVTDTQYF
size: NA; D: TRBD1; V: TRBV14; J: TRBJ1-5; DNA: TGTGCCAGCAGCCAAACCGGGACAGAGCCCAATCAGCCCCAGCATTTT; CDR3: CASSQTGTEPNQPQHF
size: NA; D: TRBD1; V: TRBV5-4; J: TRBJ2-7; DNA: TGTGCCAGCAGCAGACAGGGGGCCTCCGGCGAGCAGTACTTC; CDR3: CASSRQGASGEQYF
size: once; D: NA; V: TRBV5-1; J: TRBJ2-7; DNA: TGCGCCAGCAGCCTTCGGACGGGGGACTACGAGCAGTACTTC; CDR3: CASSLRTGDYEQYF
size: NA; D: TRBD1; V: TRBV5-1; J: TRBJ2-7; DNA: TGCGCCAGCAGCTACTCCGGGACAGGGTTCTCCTACGAGCAGTACTTC; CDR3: CASSYSGTGFSYEQYF
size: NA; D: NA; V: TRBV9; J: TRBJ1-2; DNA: TGTGCCAGCAGCGTAGGGCAGGGGAACTATGGCTACACCTTC; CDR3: CASSVGQGNYGYTF
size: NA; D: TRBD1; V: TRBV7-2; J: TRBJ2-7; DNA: TGTGCCAGCAGCTTTAGACAGGGCTACGAGCAGTACTTC; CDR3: CASSFRQGYEQYF
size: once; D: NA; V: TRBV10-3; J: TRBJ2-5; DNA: TGTGCCATCAGTGAGGACAGTCGGCGACCCGAGACCCAGTACTTC; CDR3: CAISEDSRRPETQYF
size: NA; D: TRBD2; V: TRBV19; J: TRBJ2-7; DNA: TGTGCCAGTAGTATGAAACTAGCGGGAGAGCAGTACTTC; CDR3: CASSMKLAGEQYF
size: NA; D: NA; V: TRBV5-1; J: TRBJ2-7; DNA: TGCGCCAGCAGCTTTGACAATACCTACGAGCAGTACTTC; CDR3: CASSFDNTYEQYF
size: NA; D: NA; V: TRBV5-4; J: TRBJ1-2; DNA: TGTGCCAGCAGCTTCGGTCAGGGGGGCTACACCTTC; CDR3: CASSFGQGGYTF
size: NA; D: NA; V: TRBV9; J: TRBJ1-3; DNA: TGTGCCAGCAGCGTAGGGCAGTTCTCTGGAAACACCATATATTTT; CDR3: CASSVGQFSGNTIYF
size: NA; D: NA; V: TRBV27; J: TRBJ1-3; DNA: TGTGCCAGCAGTTTATTACCCGCGGACAGTTTCTCTGGAAACACCATATATTTT; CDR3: CASSLLPADSFSGNTIYF
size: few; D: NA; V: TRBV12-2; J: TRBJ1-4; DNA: TGTGCAAGTCGCACCGCGGGGGGTATTGATGAAAAACTGTTTTTT; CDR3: CASRTAGGIDEKLFF
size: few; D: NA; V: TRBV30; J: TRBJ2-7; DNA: TGTGCCTGGAGTTCCCTGGGGGCAGCCCGATCATACGAGCAGTACTTC; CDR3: CAWSSLGAARSYEQYF
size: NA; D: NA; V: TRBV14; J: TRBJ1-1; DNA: TGTGCCAGCAGCCTTTGGAGGGCCTCTAACACTGAAGCTTTCTTT; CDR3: CASSLWRASNTEAFF
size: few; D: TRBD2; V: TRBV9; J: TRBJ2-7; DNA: TGTGCCAGCAGCGTTAATAGCGGGAGCTCCTACGAGCAGTACTTC; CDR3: CASSVNSGSSYEQYF
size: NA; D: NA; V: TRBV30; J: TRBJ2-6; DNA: TGTGCCTGGAGTGGGGGTGAACGGGCTGGGGCCAACGGCCTGACTTTC; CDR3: CAWSGGERAGANGLTF
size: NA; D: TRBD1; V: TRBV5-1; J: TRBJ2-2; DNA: TGCGCCAGCAGCTTGTCGGGACAGGGGAACACCGGGGAGCTGTTTTTT; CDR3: CASSLSGQGNTGELFF
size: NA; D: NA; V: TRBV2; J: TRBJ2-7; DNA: TGTGCCAGCAGTGAAGGGCGGCTCTCCTACGAGCAGTACTTC; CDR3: CASSEGRLSYEQYF
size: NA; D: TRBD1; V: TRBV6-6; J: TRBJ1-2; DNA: TGTGCCACCTCGGACAGGGAAAACTATGGCTACACCTTC; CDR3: CATSDRENYGYTF
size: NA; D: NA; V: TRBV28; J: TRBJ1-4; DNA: TGTGCCAGCAGCGACTACGAAAAACTGTTTTTT; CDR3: CASSDYEKLFF
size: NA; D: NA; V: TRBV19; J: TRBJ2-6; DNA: TGTGCCAGTAGTATTGGGACTTCTGGGGCCAACGTCCTGACTTTC; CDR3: CASSIGTSGANVLTF